This TCR beta chain was sequenced in a study of blood T cell repertoires in COVID-19. In this sample, this clone turned up a few times. The protocol was immunoSEQ multiplex PCR, while the TCRdb copy is restricted to in-frame clones and leaves out a portion. Of about 390,000 clones listed, around nine tenths were seen once; the top ten hold roughly a tenth. The germline V gene has CDR1 SGHTS and CDR2 YDEGEE. V was shortened by 0 bases and J by 7 bases, with 16 bases between the two germline ends. The CDR3 is 15 amino acids. Participant-given clinical history determined each cohort assignment. The chain combines TRBV5-8 with TRBJ1-2; the D is unclear. The source is a woman in her forties or fifties who had recovered from COVID-19. Sequenced material: PBMCs or T cells enriched from blood (not recorded which). CDR3 loop: CASSLVGLPMGGYTF. In DNA form, the CDR3 reads TGTGCCAGCAGCTTGGTTGGACTGCCGATGGGTGGCTACACCTTC.